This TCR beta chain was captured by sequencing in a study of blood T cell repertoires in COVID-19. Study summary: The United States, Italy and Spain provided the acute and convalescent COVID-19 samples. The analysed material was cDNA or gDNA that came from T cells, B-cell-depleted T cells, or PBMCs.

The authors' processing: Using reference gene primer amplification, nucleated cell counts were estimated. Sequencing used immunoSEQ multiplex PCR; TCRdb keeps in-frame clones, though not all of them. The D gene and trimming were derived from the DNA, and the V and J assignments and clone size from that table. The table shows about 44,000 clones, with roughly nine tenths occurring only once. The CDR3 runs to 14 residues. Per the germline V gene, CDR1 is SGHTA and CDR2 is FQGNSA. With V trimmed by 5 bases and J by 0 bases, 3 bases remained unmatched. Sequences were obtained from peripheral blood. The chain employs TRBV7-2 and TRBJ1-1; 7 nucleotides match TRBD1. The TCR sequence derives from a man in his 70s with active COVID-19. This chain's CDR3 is CASSPTGVNTEAFF. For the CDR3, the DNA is TGTGCCAGCAGCCCAACAGGGGTGAACACTGAAGCTTTCTTT.